The rows below give T cell receptor beta chains drawn from one sample of a study of OX40 agonist ivuxolimab in advanced cancers. Sequenced by immunoSEQ multiplex PCR; TCRdb stores in-frame clones only, minus some. This table holds around 56,000 clones, 79% found once. The sample in question was CD4+ or CD8+ T cells sorted from blood, obtained in a trial of the OX40 agonist ivuxolimab. The receptors come from an adult with an advanced solid tumor such as melanoma, head and neck, liver or kidney cancer. Both conserved end residues are part of each CDR3. D genes are given only for firm matches. Some rows mark clone size as missing; the rest say once, few, many or name a class of expanded clone.

-	TRBJ2-7	TRBV28	-	CASIGQASDEQYF	TGTGCCAGCATCGGGCAGGCTTCCGACGAGCAGTACTTC
-	TRBJ2-7	TRBV5-1	TRBD1	CASSSWTGPDEQYF	TGCGCCAGCAGCTCCTGGACAGGGCCGGATGAGCAGTACTTC
-	TRBJ2-2	TRBV19	-	CASRIRVSTGELFF	TGTGCCAGTAGAATCAGGGTCAGCACCGGGGAGCTGTTTTTT
-	TRBJ2-2	TRBV10-2	TRBD1	CASSDLWTGSGELFF	TGCGCCAGCAGTGATTTGTGGACAGGGTCCGGGGAGCTGTTTTTT
-	TRBJ1-1	TRBV5-1	-	CASSRGQSPNTEAFF	TGCGCCAGCAGCCGAGGACAGAGCCCAAACACTGAAGCTTTCTTT
-	TRBJ2-7	TRBV4-1	TRBD2	CASSQVATSVYEQYF	TGCGCCAGCAGCCAAGTCGCGACTAGCGTTTACGAGCAGTACTTC
-	TRBJ1-1	TRBV6-6	-	CASSPTGNTEAFF	TGTGCCAGCAGCCCGACAGGGAACACTGAAGCTTTCTTT
-	TRBJ2-3	TRBV2	TRBD1	CASSAQGAFTDTQYF	TGTGCCAGCAGTGCCCAGGGGGCTTTCACAGATACGCAGTATTTT
-	TRBJ2-5	TRBV5-1	TRBD1	CASLEGTGTAETQYF	TGCGCCAGCCTCGAGGGGACAGGGACGGCTGAGACCCAGTACTTC
-	TRBJ2-2	TRBV11-2	-	CASSQTPGELFF	TGTGCCAGCAGCCAGACCCCCGGGGAGCTGTTTTTT
-	TRBJ1-1	TRBV13	-	CASSFALGEAFF	TGTGCCAGCAGCTTTGCGCTGGGGGAAGCTTTCTTT
-	TRBJ2-1	TRBV2	TRBD2	CASSPSRTSGSSYNEQFF	TGTGCCAGCAGCCCCTCCCGGACTAGCGGGAGCTCCTACAATGAGCAGTTCTTC
-	TRBJ2-7	TRBV6-1	TRBD1	CASSDPADRAPYEQYF	TGTGCCAGCAGTGATCCCGCTGACAGGGCCCCCTACGAGCAGTACTTC
few	TRBJ1-3	TRBV19	TRBD1	CASSTSISQGTGNTIYF	TGTGCCAGTAGTACGTCGATATCACAGGGGACCGGAAACACCATATATTTT
-	TRBJ1-1	TRBV6-1	-	CASIRFQTNTEAFF	TGTGCCAGCATTAGATTCCAGACGAACACTGAAGCTTTCTTT
few	TRBJ1-1	TRBV7-9	-	CASNRRTNTEAFF	TGTGCCAGCAACAGACGGACGAACACTGAAGCTTTCTTT
-	TRBJ1-2	TRBV5-1	-	CASSWDEANYGYTF	TGCGCCAGCAGCTGGGACGAAGCTAACTATGGCTACACCTTC
-	TRBJ2-1	TRBV28	-	CASSLLRSSYNEQFF	TGTGCCAGCAGTCTCTTGCGGAGCTCCTACAATGAGCAGTTCTTC
medium-sized	TRBJ2-7	TRBV5-1	-	CASSQGHLNYEQYF	TGCGCCAGCTCCCAGGGTCACCTTAACTACGAGCAGTACTTC
-	TRBJ2-1	TRBV5-1	-	CASSRENEQFF	TGCGCCAGCAGCCGAGAGAATGAGCAGTTCTTC
-	TRBJ1-2	TRBV4-1	TRBD1	CASSQVLGQVTFTYGYTF	TGCGCCAGCAGCCAAGTCTTAGGACAGGTGACCTTTACATATGGCTACACCTTC
-	TRBJ1-6	TRBV30	TRBD1	CAWSPTGHNSPLHF	TGTGCCTGGAGTCCGACAGGGCATAATTCACCCCTCCACTTT
-	TRBJ2-7	TRBV6-6	TRBD2	CASSYSILAGEEQYF	TGTGCCAGCAGTTACTCGATACTAGCGGGAGAAGAGCAGTACTTC